This T cell receptor (beta chain) was documented in a study of cytomegalovirus exposure and HLA in healthy donors. Study conclusions and caveats: What was likely a sequencing artifact was a cluster of highly shared sequence variants. Altogether, 150 to 200 TCR beta chains were recorded as cytomegalovirus-associated. The study reported that TCR beta sequences accurately predicted HLA-A and HLA-B alleles in most subjects.

A remark on this clone: Its cognate antigen is unknown.

Germline V gene lookup returns CDR1 SGHRS and CDR2 YFSETQ. With 6 bases removed from V and 3 bases from J, the gap between germline ends came to 8 bases. The CDR3 consists of 12 residues. In the PCR, 60 Vbeta and 13 Jbeta primers were used. Libraries were prepared by immunoSEQ multiplex PCR; TCRdb keeps only in-frame clonotypes and omits some of them. The sample yields 140,000 or so clones, 65% to 90% seen once. The TCR sequence derives from a woman aged 25 to 39 in good health and CMV-seronegative. Source material: PBMCs. V gene TRBV5-1 combines with J gene TRBJ2-3, with D possibly matching TRBD2 (5 bases). The CDR3 DNA reads as TGCGCCAGCACCTCGGGGACAGATACGCAGTATTTT. It translates to CASTSGTDTQYF.